This entry lists 10 T cell receptor beta chains sequenced from one sample in a study of OX40 agonist ivuxolimab in advanced cancers. Library creation used the immunoSEQ multiplex PCR assay. TCRdb stores this immuneACCESS table with in-frame sequences only. Part of the clones is absent; in the studies checked, under half of the shortfall reflects unresolved V genes, and no reason is known for the rest. The sample records roughly 100,000 clones, around 89% of which are singletons. Approximately 0.16% of the sample is in the top ten clones. The specimen comprised CD4+ or CD8+ T cells sorted from blood, sampled in a trial of the OX40 agonist ivuxolimab. Receptors were obtained from an adult with an advanced solid tumor such as melanoma, head and neck, liver or kidney cancer.

V gene TRBV19 combines with J gene TRBJ1-2, with D unresolved. Between the trimmed V and J ends, which lost 2 bases and 7 bases, there was a span of 14 bases. The germline CDR1 and CDR2 sequences are LNHDA and SQIVND (reference sequence). The CDR3 has 14 residues. The CDR3 DNA reads TGTGCCAGTAGTATACCCCCTCCCCAAGCTGGCTACACCTTC. Amino acids: CASSIPPPQAGYTF. Looking up the rest from reference TRBV19 and TRBJ1-2 gives the full variable domain: DGGITQSPKYLFRKEGQNVTLSCEQNLNHDAMYWYRQDPGQGLRLIYYSQIVNDFQKGDIAEGYSVSREKKESFPLTVTSAQKNPTAFYLCASSIPPPQAGYTFGSGTRLTVV.

This clone was observed a few times. The V and J genes are TRBV7-3 and TRBJ2-1; TRBD2 matches 7 bases. The CDR3 contains 15 residues. The J segment lost 2 bases and the V segment lost 2 bases, leaving 3 bases of the junction unmatched. From germline, CDR1 is SGHTA and CDR2 FQGTGA. The CDR3 spells CASSLASGAYNEQFF. The CDR3 DNA follows: TGTGCCAGCAGCTTAGCCAGCGGGGCCTACAATGAGCAGTTCTTC.

This clone was picked up one time. The J gene is TRBJ1-1, the V gene TRBV4-1; 9 bases map to TRBD1. The CDR3 sequence is 16 residues long. The germline CDR1 and CDR2 sequences are MGHRA and YSYEKL. V shed 4 bases and J 4 bases; nucleotides not matched to a gene: 10. In DNA form, the CDR3 reads TGCGCCAGCAGCCCGCGGGACAGGGCCCAGCGCACTGAAGCTTTCTTT. Translation: CASSPRDRAQRTEAFF.

This chain uses TRBV5-1 with TRBJ2-3; possibly TRBD1 for D (5 bases). Trimming shortened V by 0 bases and J by 2 bases, and 16 bases separated the two germline ends. Germline V lookup: CDR1 SGHRS, CDR2 YFSETQ. This CDR3 is built from 17 residues. The CDR3 coding sequence is TGCGCCAGCAGCTTGGGAAGGAAGGGGAAACTCACAGATACGCAGTATTTT. Translation gives CASSLGRKGKLTDTQYF. Using reference TRBV5-1 and TRBJ2-3 for the parts outside the CDR3, the full variable domain is KAGVTQTPRYLIKTRGQQVTLSCSPISGHRSVSWYQQTPGQGLQFLFEYFSETQRNKGNFPGRFSGRQFSNSRSEMNVSTLELGDSALYLCASSLGRKGKLTDTQYFGPGTRLTVL.

CDR3 DNA sequence: TGTGCCAGCAGCTTGCTAGCCAGTCGATACGAGCAGTACTTC. Its translation is CASSLLASRYEQYF. The V call is TRBV7-2, the J call TRBJ2-7, with D possibly being TRBD2 (5 bases). This CDR3 is 14 amino acids long. Trimming removed 3 bases from V and 4 bases from J, with 13 bases in between. Germline CDR1 is SGHTA and CDR2 is FQGNSA.

The V call is TRBV2, the J call TRBJ2-3; TRBD2 agrees at 7 bases. This CDR3 spans 16 amino acids. Germline assignment: CDR1 SNHLY and CDR2 FYNNEI. Trimming at V came to 8 bases and at J to 4 bases, leaving 15 bases not matched to a gene. CDR3 nucleotides: TGTGCCAGCCTAGGTAGTGTAGCGGGTAGGGCAGATACGCAGTATTTT. Amino acid sequence: CASLGSVAGRADTQYF.

This sequence joins TRBV5-1 and TRBJ2-3; 9 bases line up with TRBD1. Germline V gives CDR1 SGHRS, CDR2 YFSETQ. V was pared by 4 bases and J by 0 bases, with 9 bases of the junction left unmatched. CDR3 size: 17 residues. The CDR3: CASSRGQGPSSTDTQYF. DNA for the CDR3: TGCGCCAGCAGCAGGGGACAGGGACCGTCTAGCACAGATACGCAGTATTTT.

The chain uses TRBV6-1 and TRBJ2-2; the D gene could be TRBD1 or TRBD2 (5 bases each). V lost 7 bases and J 0 bases, leaving 12 bases between the germline ends. This CDR3 has 15 residues. Germline CDR1 MNHNS, CDR2 SASEGT. The CDR3 DNA reads as TGTGCCAGCAAGTGGGACCCGGCGAACACCGGGGAGCTGTTTTTT. It encodes CASKWDPANTGELFF.

A note on this clone: Other nucleotide sequences in the sample specify the same CDR3. This chain links TRBV19 with TRBJ2-1; 7 nucleotides agree with TRBD1. The CDR3 contains 15 residues. Germline CDR1 is LNHDA and CDR2 is SQIVND (reference sequence). V was pared by 3 bases and J by 2 bases, with 4 bases of the junction left unmatched. CDR3 protein: CASSIRQGPYNEQFF. CDR3 in DNA: TGTGCCAGTAGTATCCGACAGGGACCCTACAATGAGCAGTTCTTC.

The J gene is TRBJ2-2, the V gene TRBV30; possible D gene TRBD2, 5 bases. V dropped 2 bases and J dropped 4 bases, with 8 bases sitting between them. CDR1 is GTSNPN and CDR2 is SVGIG in the germline V gene (reference sequence). This CDR3 has 13 residues. CDR3 sequence (DNA): TGTGCCTGGAGTTGGGGAGCCACCGGGGAGCTGTTTTTT. This codes for CAWSWGATGELFF.